Sequencing of this T cell receptor (beta chain) was carried out in a study of cytomegalovirus exposure and HLA in healthy donors. Data came from immunoSEQ multiplex PCR; TCRdb stores just in-frame clones and leaves some out. Among under 150,000 clones listed, about 90% were seen once. CDR3 length equals 12 residues. Germline V gives CDR1 SGHNT, CDR2 YYREEE (reference sequence). Trimming took 5 bases from V and 2 from J, leaving 6 bases between them. The table lists this clone with a count of one. The chain couples TRBV5-4 to TRBJ2-3; a weak D match, TRBD1 (5 bases). What was sequenced was PBMCs. The clonotype originates from a woman between 18 and 30 years old in good health and CMV-seronegative. The CDR3 DNA is TGTGCCAGCAGGGACAACACAGATACGCAGTATTTT. Translating it yields CASRDNTDTQYF.